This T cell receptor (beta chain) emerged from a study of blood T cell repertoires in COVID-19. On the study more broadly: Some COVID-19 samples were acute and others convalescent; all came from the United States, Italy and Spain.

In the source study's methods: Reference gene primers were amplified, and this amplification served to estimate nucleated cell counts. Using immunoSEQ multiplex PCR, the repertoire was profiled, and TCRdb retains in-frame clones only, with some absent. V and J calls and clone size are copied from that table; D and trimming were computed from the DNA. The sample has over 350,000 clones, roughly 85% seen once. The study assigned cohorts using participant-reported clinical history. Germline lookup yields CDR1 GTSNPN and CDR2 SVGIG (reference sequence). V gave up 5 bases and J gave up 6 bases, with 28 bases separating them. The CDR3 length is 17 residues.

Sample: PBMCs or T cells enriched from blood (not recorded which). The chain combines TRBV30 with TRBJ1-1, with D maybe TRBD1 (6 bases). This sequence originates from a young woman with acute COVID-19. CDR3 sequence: CAWRLTMIRRGIPEAFF. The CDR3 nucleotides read TGTGCCTGGCGACTTACGATGATTCGCAGGGGTATCCCTGAAGCTTTCTTT.